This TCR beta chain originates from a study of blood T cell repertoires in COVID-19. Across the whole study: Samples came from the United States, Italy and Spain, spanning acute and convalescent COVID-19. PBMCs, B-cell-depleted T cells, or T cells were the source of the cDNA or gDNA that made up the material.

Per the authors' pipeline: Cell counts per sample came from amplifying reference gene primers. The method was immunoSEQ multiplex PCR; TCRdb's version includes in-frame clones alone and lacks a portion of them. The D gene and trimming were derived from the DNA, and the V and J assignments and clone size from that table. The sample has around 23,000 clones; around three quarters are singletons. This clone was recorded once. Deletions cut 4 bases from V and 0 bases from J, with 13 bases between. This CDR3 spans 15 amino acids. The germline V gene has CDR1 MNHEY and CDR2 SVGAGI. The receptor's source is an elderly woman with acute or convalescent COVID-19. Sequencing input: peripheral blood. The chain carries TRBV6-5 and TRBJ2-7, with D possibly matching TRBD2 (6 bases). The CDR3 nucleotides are TGTGCCAGCAGTTCCTCCGGGACTTTCTCCTACGAGCAGTACTTC. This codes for CASSSSGTFSYEQYF.